This T cell receptor beta chain was identified during a study of blood T cell repertoires in COVID-19. As processed by the authors: Amplifying reference gene primers gave estimates of nucleated cell counts. The method was immunoSEQ multiplex PCR; TCRdb's version includes in-frame clones alone and lacks a portion of them. Clonal size and the V and J genes are those of that table, whereas D and trimming came from the DNA. Found here are about 200,000 clones, around 86% of them singletons; the top ten hold 8% to 9.5%. Deletions cut 2 bases from V and 4 bases from J, with 3 bases between. The CDR3 consists of 12 residues. From germline, CDR1 is SGHTA and CDR2 FQGNSA. Study members were between about 18 and 89 years old and lived in fewer than 30 US regions.

The chain is built from TRBV7-2 and TRBJ2-1, with unresolved D. The sequence came from a woman in her forties or fifties with acute COVID-19. Sequencing used PBMCs or T cells enriched from blood (not recorded which). The chain's CDR3 is CASSLRYNEQFF. Written as DNA, the CDR3 is TGTGCCAGCAGCTTACGGTACAATGAGCAGTTCTTC.